This T cell receptor (beta chain) was observed in a study of blood T cell repertoires in COVID-19. Study overall: Sites in the United States, Italy and Spain provided acute and convalescent COVID-19 samples. PBMCs, B-cell-depleted T cells, or T cells provided the cDNA or gDNA that made up the material.

Patients from Seattle were sampled longitudinally, starting during active infection. Germline assignment: CDR1 MNHEY and CDR2 SVGAGI. This CDR3 is 12 amino acids long. V was trimmed by 6 bases and J by 9 bases, leaving 12 bases between them. In the authors' methods: Researchers report that nucleated cell counts were estimated from reference gene primer amplification. Some clones are missing from TCRdb's copy, which holds only in-frame ones; the method was immunoSEQ multiplex PCR. D and trimming come from the DNA, and the V and J calls and clone size come from that table. The repertoire has 15,000 to 20,000 clones, 77% of them found once; the top ten carry around a sixth.

The chain has TRBV6-5 and TRBJ2-1; D perhaps matches TRBD2 (7 bases). This clonotype was sampled from a man between 65 and 80 years old with COVID-19, enrolled during active disease. Sequenced: peripheral blood. CDR3 loop: CASRGGGTEQFF. CDR3 nucleotides: TGTGCCAGCAGAGGGGGGGGCACTGAGCAGTTCTTC.